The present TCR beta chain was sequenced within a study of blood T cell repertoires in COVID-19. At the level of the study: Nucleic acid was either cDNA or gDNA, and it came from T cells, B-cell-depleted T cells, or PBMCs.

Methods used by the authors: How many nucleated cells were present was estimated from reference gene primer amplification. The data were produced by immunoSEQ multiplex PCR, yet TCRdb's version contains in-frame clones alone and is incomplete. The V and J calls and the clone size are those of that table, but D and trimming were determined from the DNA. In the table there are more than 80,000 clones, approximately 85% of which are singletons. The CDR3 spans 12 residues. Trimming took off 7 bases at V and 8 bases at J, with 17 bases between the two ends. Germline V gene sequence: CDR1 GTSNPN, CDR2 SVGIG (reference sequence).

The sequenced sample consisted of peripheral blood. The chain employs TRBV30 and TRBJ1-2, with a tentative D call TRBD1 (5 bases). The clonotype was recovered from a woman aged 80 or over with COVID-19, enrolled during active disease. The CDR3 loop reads CASSPQGRGYTF. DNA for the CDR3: TGTGCCTCTTCCCCTCAGGGTCGAGGCTACACCTTC.